Shown below are 11 T cell receptor beta chains from a single sample sequenced in a study of cytomegalovirus exposure and HLA in healthy donors. In the PCR, 60 Vbeta and 13 Jbeta primers were used. Assay used: immunoSEQ multiplex PCR; TCRdb lists only in-frame clones, some missing. Among about 120,000 clones listed, less than 65% were seen once. The source material was PBMCs. Source of these receptors: a man between 40 and 49 years old in good health and CMV-seropositive.

Turning to this clone: Germline and junction disagree at one end, which may indicate a read error. The chain is built from TRBV7-7 and TRBJ2-2, with 11 positions matching TRBD1. Germline assignment: CDR1 SSHAT and CDR2 FNYEAQ (reference sequence). The CDR3 runs 16 residues. For the CDR3, the DNA is TGTGCTAGCAGCGCCCACCAGAGGACAGGGGGCGAGGAGCTGTTTTTT. Its translation: CASSAHQRTGGEELFF.

V and J are TRBV5-1 and TRBJ2-5; D is ambiguous. The germline CDR1 and CDR2 sequences are SGHRS and YFSETQ. V lost 2 bases and J 9 bases, leaving 23 bases between the germline ends. CDR3 length: 16 amino acids. This CDR3 reads CASSFWPISERLAQYF. For the CDR3, the DNA is TGCGCCAGCAGCTTCTGGCCTATATCTGAGAGGTTGGCCCAGTACTTC.

The V gene is TRBV10-3, the J gene TRBJ2-5, with D hard to call. The germline V gene encodes CDR1 ENHRY and CDR2 SYGVKD. This CDR3 comprises 13 residues. Deletions cut 2 bases from V and 2 bases from J, with 6 bases between. The CDR3 loop reads CAISEPGQETQYF. Here the CDR3 DNA reads TGTGCCATCAGTGAGCCCGGTCAAGAGACCCAGTACTTC.

V and J are TRBV4-3 and TRBJ2-7; D remains unclear. Germline CDR1 and CDR2: LGHNA and YSLEER. The CDR3 is 15 amino acids. Trimming cost V 4 bases and J 2 bases, with 15 bases left between them. CDR3 in DNA: TGCGCCAGCAGCCGTGGGCAGACCACCACCTACGAGCAGTACTTC. Translating it yields CASSRGQTTTYEQYF.

The chain uses TRBV25-1 and TRBJ2-3, with 13 bases identical to TRBD2. CDR1 MGHDK and CDR2 SYGVNS come from the germline V gene. The CDR3 has 16 residues. Germline trimming cut 6 bases from V and 4 bases from J; bases unmatched to any gene: 7. This CDR3 reads CASSDPGLAGADTQYF. DNA of the CDR3: TGTGCCAGCAGCGACCCCGGACTAGCGGGAGCAGATACGCAGTATTTT.

The chain combines TRBV18 with TRBJ1-2; D call uncertain. The CDR3 is 15 residues long. V lost 4 bases and J lost 1, with 13 bases in between. CDR1 and CDR2 (germline): KGHSH, LQKENI. The CDR3 protein is CASSHGTEINYGYTF. CDR3 nucleotide sequence: TGTGCCAGCTCACACGGTACAGAAATTAACTATGGCTACACCTTC.

The chain recombines TRBV11-2 with TRBJ1-1; a possible D gene is TRBD1 (5 bases). Trimming removed 4 bases at V and 0 bases at J, with 12 bases between. The CDR3 has 15 residues. Germline CDR1 is SGHAT and CDR2 is FQNNGV. The CDR3 loop reads CASSYVGGMNTEAFF. CDR3 coding DNA: TGTGCCAGCAGCTACGTGGGGGGGATGAACACTGAAGCTTTCTTT.

The J gene is TRBJ2-2, the V gene TRBV28; no clear D. CDR1 and CDR2 (germline): MDHEN, SYDVKM. The CDR3 extends over 13 amino acids. V was shortened by 7 bases and J by 0 bases, with 6 bases between the two germline ends. The DNA of the CDR3 is TGTGCCAGCACCAGAACGAACACCGGGGAGCTGTTTTTT. This sequence encodes CASTRTNTGELFF.

The chain uses TRBV6-5 and TRBJ1-1; D remains ambiguous. This CDR3 is built from 12 residues. The V gene's germline CDR1 is MNHEY and CDR2 SVGAGI. Trimming shortened V by 3 bases and J by 11 bases, and 13 bases separated the two germline ends. The CDR3 sequence is CASSYSGIGAFF. In nucleotides, the CDR3 is TGTGCCAGCAGTTATTCGGGGATAGGGGCTTTCTTT.

Notes on this clone: The DNA is left out, because the CDR3 cannot be placed on it with certainty; the CDR3 is given as TCRdb lists it. The J gene is TRBJ1-3, the V gene TRBV18. CDR1 is KGHSH, CDR2 LQKENI, per germline. The CDR3 is 17 amino acids in total, end residues counted. This CDR3 reads CASSPLRAGGSGNTIYF.

The chain combines TRBV14 with TRBJ1-1; D gene unclear. Trimming pared 3 bases from V and 1 base from J, leaving 9 bases between. Germline lookup yields CDR1 SGHDN and CDR2 FVKESK. The CDR3 covers 14 residues. This CDR3 is CASSHMERNTEAFF. The CDR3 DNA is TGTGCCAGCAGCCACATGGAGAGGAACACTGAAGCTTTCTTT.